The T cell receptor (beta chain) under discussion was sequenced for a study of T-cell memory formation after mild COVID-19. Study-wide results and caveats: The study detected some responding clones in pre-infection memory, suggesting cross-reactive memory joined.

Turning to this clonotype: Its antigen remains unidentified.

5'RACE with constant-segment primers yielded barcoded, UMI-tagged TCR alpha and TCR beta cDNA libraries. MiXCR, applied by TCRdb to the 5' RACE reads, yields one record per CDR3 protein. The profile shows more than 300,000 distinct CDR3 sequences, approximately 14% of them singletons. Germline CDR1 and CDR2: SGHRS and YFSETQ. This CDR3 has 14 residues. The V gene end was trimmed by 7 bases and the J gene end by 5 bases; junction bases not matched to a gene: 9. This clonotype was sampled from a man between 18 and 29 years old who had mild COVID-19 (a few samples of this study predate the infection). Cell type and time point are not known. The sequencing sample was made of PBMCs or a T cell subset sorted from them (not recorded which). The genes are TRBV5-1 and TRBJ2-5; the match to TRBD1 covers 9 bases. Written as DNA, the CDR3 is TGCGCCAGCCGACCGACAGGGGGTGGGGAGACCCAGTACTTC. Amino acid sequence: CASRPTGGGETQYF.